This T cell receptor (beta chain) was obtained from a study of blood T cell repertoires in COVID-19. The J segment lost 4 bases and the V segment lost 0 bases, leaving 8 bases of the junction unmatched. The germline V gene has CDR1 LGHDT and CDR2 YNNKEL (reference sequence). The CDR3 totals 16 residues. Data came from immunoSEQ multiplex PCR; TCRdb stores just in-frame clones and leaves some out. Of just over 150,000 clones in the sample, over 85% are singletons; the top ten hold about 5%. The specimen sequenced was peripheral blood. The V and J genes are TRBV3-1 (or the pseudogene TRBV3-2) and TRBJ1-2; 7 nucleotides line up with TRBD1. This clonotype was sampled from a woman between 45 and 65 years old with acute or convalescent COVID-19. CDR3 DNA sequence: TGTGCCAGCAGCCAAGAGGAGGACAGGACCCTCTATGGCTACACCTTC. Residues: CASSQEEDRTLYGYTF.